The text below deals with one T cell receptor (beta chain). What it binds is unknown. CDR1 SGHDN and CDR2 FVKESK come from the germline V gene. The CDR3 loop spans 17 amino acids. V was shortened by 0 bases and J by 4 bases, with 16 bases between the two germline ends. The data stem from a study of cytomegalovirus exposure and HLA in healthy donors. The study sampled nominally healthy donors, though unrecorded immune exposures were likely. Study-wide findings and caveats: The study flagged about 150 TCR beta chains as cytomegalovirus-associated.

PCR employed 60 Vbeta and 13 Jbeta primers. This table comes from immunoSEQ multiplex PCR, and its TCRdb copy is limited to in-frame clones, with some not included. The sample contains 150,000 to 200,000 clones, 70% to 80% of which appear only once. Sequencing was done on a sample of PBMCs. The TCR comes from a man aged 40-50 years in good health and CMV-seronegative. This chain links TRBV14 with TRBJ2-1, with D maybe TRBD1 (6 bases). The chain's CDR3 is CASSQDLGRGPYNEQFF. As DNA, the CDR3 is TGTGCCAGCAGCCAAGATTTGGGCAGGGGCCCTTACAATGAGCAGTTCTTC.